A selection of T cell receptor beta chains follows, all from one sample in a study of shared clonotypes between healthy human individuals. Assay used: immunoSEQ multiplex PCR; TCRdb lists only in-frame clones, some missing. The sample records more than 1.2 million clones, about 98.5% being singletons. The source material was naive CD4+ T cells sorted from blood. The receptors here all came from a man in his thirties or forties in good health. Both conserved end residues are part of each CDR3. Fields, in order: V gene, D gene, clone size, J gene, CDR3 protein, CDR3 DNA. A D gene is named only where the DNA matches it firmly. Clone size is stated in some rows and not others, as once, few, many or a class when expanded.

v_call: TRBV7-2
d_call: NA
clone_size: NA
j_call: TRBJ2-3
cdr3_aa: CASSLGVYTDTQYF
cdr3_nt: TGTGCCAGCAGCTTGGGGGTCTACACAGATACGCAGTATTTT

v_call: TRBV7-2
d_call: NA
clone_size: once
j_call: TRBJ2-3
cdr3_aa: CASSFGRETDTQYF
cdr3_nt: TGTGCCAGCAGCTTTGGGCGGGAAACAGATACGCAGTATTTT

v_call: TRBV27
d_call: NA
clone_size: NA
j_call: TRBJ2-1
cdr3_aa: CASSFSGSHNEQFF
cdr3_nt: TGTGCCAGCAGTTTCTCCGGGAGCCACAATGAGCAGTTCTTC

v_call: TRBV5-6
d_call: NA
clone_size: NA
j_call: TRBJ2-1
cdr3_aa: CASSLGPYNEQFF
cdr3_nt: TGTGCCAGCAGCTTGGGGCCCTACAATGAGCAGTTCTTC

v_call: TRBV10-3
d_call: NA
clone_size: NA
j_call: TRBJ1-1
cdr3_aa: CAIRSRDTGNTEAFF
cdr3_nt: TGTGCCATCAGGTCCCGGGACACCGGGAACACTGAAGCTTTCTTT

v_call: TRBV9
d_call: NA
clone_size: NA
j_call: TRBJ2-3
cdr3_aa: CASSVAGVYTDTQYF
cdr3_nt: TGTGCCAGCAGCGTAGCGGGAGTATACACAGATACGCAGTATTTT

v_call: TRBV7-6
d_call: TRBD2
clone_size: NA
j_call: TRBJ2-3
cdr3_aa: CASSRLTSGHTDTQYF
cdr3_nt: TGTGCCAGCAGTCGACTTACTAGCGGCCACACAGATACGCAGTATTTT

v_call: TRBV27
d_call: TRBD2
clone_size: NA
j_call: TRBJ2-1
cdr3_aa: CASSLIFGGGSNEQFF
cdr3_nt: TGTGCCAGCAGTTTAATCTTCGGCGGGGGGAGCAATGAGCAGTTCTTC

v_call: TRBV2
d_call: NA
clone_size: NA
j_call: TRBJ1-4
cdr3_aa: CASSEEWGANEKLFF
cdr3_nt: TGTGCCAGCAGTGAAGAATGGGGCGCTAATGAAAAACTGTTTTTT

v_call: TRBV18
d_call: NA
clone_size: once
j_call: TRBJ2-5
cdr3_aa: CASSSQQGGIETQYF
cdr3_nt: TGTGCCAGCTCATCGCAACAGGGGGGGATAGAGACCCAGTACTTC

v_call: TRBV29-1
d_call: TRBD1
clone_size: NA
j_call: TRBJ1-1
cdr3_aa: CSVRDRGVTEAFF
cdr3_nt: TGCAGCGTTCGAGACAGGGGGGTTACTGAAGCTTTCTTT

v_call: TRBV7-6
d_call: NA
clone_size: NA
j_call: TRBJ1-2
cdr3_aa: CASSSGGYGYTF
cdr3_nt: TGTGCCAGCAGCTCGGGGGGTTATGGCTACACCTTC

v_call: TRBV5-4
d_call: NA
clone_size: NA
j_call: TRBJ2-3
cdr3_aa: CASSPSKISTDTQYF
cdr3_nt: TGTGCCAGCAGCCCTAGCAAAATTAGCACAGATACGCAGTATTTT

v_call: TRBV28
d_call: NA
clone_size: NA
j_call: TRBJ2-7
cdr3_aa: CASSLTGKYEQYF
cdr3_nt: TGTGCCAGCAGTTTAACAGGGAAATACGAGCAGTACTTC

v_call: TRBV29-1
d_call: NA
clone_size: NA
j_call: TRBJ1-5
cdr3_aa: CSVRGQLNQPQHF
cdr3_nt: TGCAGCGTTAGGGGCCAACTCAATCAGCCCCAGCATTTT

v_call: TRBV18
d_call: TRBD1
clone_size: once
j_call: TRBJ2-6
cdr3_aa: CASSPRRLRQGATGANVLTF
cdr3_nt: TGTGCCAGCTCACCACGAAGATTGAGACAGGGCGCTACTGGGGCCAACGTCCTGACTTTC

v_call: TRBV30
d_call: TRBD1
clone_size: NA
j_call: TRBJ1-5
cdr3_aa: CAWSVPGQGWRNQPQHF
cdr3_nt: TGTGCCTGGAGCGTCCCGGGACAGGGTTGGCGCAATCAGCCCCAGCATTTT

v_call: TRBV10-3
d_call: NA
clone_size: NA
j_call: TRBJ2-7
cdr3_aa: CAISELGDSYEQYF
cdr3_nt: TGTGCCATCAGTGAGTTGGGGGACTCCTACGAGCAGTACTTC

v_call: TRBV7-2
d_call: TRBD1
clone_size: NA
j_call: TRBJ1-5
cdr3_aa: CASRQTGGRWDQPQHF
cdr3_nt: TGTGCCAGCAGACAAACAGGGGGCAGATGGGATCAGCCCCAGCATTTT

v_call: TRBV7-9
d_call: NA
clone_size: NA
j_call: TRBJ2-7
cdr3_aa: CASSATGAPYEQYF
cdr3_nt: TGTGCCAGCAGCGCAACCGGGGCCCCCTACGAGCAGTACTTC

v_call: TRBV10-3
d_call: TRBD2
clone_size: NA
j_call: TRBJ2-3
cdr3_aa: CAISESRLASHADTQYF
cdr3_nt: TGTGCCATCAGTGAGTCAAGACTAGCCTCGCACGCAGATACGCAGTATTTT

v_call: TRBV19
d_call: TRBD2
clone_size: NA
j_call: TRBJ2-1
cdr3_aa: CASSIEGPLAGGYNEQFF
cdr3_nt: TGTGCCAGTAGTATAGAGGGCCCCCTAGCGGGAGGATACAATGAGCAGTTCTTC

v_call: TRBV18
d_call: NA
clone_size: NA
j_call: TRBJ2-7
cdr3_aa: CASSQGTVTYEQYF
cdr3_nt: TGTGCCAGCTCACAGGGTACTGTAACCTACGAGCAGTACTTC

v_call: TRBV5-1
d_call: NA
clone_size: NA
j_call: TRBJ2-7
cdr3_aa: CASSSSHLSGQSYEQYF
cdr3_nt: TGCGCCAGCAGCTCCTCCCACCTCTCCGGACAGAGCTACGAGCAGTACTTC

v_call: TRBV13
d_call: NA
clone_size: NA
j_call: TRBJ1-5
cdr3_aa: CASSLGQGSNQPQHF
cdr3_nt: TGTGCCAGCAGCTTAGGACAGGGTAGCAATCAGCCCCAGCATTTT

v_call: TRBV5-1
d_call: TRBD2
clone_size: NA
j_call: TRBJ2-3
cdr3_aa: CASSMGLAATSTDTQYF
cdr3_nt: TGCGCCAGCAGCATGGGACTAGCGGCTACTAGCACAGATACGCAGTATTTT

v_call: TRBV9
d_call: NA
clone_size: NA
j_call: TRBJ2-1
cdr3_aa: CASSVSAPSNNEQFF
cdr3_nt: TGTGCCAGCAGCGTTTCAGCACCCAGTAACAATGAGCAGTTCTTC

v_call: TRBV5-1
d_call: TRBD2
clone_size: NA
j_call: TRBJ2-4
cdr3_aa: CASSTGLAVDLIAKNIQYF
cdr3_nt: TGCGCCAGCAGCACCGGACTAGCGGTCGACTTAATAGCCAAAAACATTCAGTACTTC

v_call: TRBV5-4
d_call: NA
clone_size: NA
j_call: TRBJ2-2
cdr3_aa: CASRRQDFSGELFF
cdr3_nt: TGTGCCAGCAGACGCCAGGACTTTTCCGGGGAGCTGTTTTTT